This record looks at one TCR beta chain sequence and its context. V shed 5 bases, J shed 10 bases, and the junction held 14 bases outside the gene matches. Per the germline V gene, CDR1 is MNHNY and CDR2 is SVGAGI (reference sequence). CDR3 length: 15 amino acids. These data come from a study of shared clonotypes between healthy human individuals. Using immunoSEQ multiplex PCR, the repertoire was profiled, and TCRdb retains in-frame clones only, with some absent. The table lists over 1.5 million clones, nearly 99% of them singletons. The TCR sequence derives from a man aged 25 to 40 in good health. The chain recombines TRBV6-6 with TRBJ2-1, with 7 bases lining up with TRBD1. Sequencing input: naive CD4+ T cells sorted from blood. Subset here: CD45RA+ positively selected. This CDR3 reads CASSHLQGTRPEQFF. The CDR3 DNA sequence: TGTGCCAGCAGTCACCTACAGGGGACCCGCCCCGAGCAGTTCTTC.